Below, 27 T cell receptor beta chains from the same sample are listed, as sequenced in a study of T cell clones after liver transplantation. TCRdb's copy holds only in-frame clones and misses some; the assay was immunoSEQ multiplex PCR. The repertoire holds over 45,000 clones, 55% to 75% seen once, with about 10% in the top ten. Sequenced here: CD4+ T cells from blood, sampled more than 53 months after liver transplant. These receptors were taken from a human patient who received a liver transplant. Some T cells may originate from the graft donor.

The CDR3 spells CASSQDRDTEAFF. The CDR3 nucleotides read TGTGCCAGCAGCCAGGACAGGGACACTGAAGCTTTCTTT. The chain recombines TRBV2 with TRBJ1-1; 8 nucleotides line up with TRBD1. V was clipped by 6 bases and J by 3 bases; unmatched bases: 3. CDR1 SNHLY and CDR2 FYNNEI come from the germline V gene. This CDR3 region has 13 residues.

This chain links TRBV29-1 with TRBJ1-2; no clear D gene. The ends were cut back, 1 base at V and 7 bases at J, with 22 bases in the middle. Germline CDR1 reads SQVTM; CDR2 reads ANQGSEA. CDR3 length: 16 amino acids. The CDR3 nucleotides are TGCAGCGTTGAAGGAGAGGACGGCTCCTGGGAGTTTGGCTACACCTTC. The encoded protein is CSVEGEDGSWEFGYTF.

This clone has more than one count but fewer than ten. The rearrangement links TRBV7-2 to TRBJ2-3; D is ambiguous. Trimming removed 2 bases from V and 10 bases from J, with 13 bases in between. Germline CDR1 and CDR2: SGHTA and FQGNSA. The CDR3 extends over 13 amino acids. The CDR3 coding sequence is TGTGCCAGCAGCTTAATGTCGGCCCCCTCGCAGTATTTT. Protein sequence: CASSLMSAPSQYF. The full variable domain, rest sourced from reference TRBV7-2 and TRBJ2-3, is GAGVSQSPSNKVTEKGKDVELRCDPISGHTALYWYRQSLGQGLEFLIYFQGNSAPDKSGLPSDRFSAERTGGSVSTLTIQRTQQEDSAVYLCASSLMSAPSQYFGPGTRLTVL.

A few counts support this clone. V gene TRBV29-1 combines with J gene TRBJ1-3; TRBD1 might be the D (5 bases). Germline CDR1 SQVTM, CDR2 ANQGSEA. The germline V and J ends were trimmed by 4 bases and 2 bases, with 15 bases remaining between them. The CDR3 has 15 residues. The CDR3 is CSVVEGARTGNTIYF. In DNA form, the CDR3 reads TGCAGCGTTGTGGAAGGGGCAAGAACTGGAAACACCATATATTTT.

The CDR3 protein is CASSLYQGLADSPLHF. The CDR3 DNA follows: TGTGCCAGCAGTTTATATCAGGGTCTAGCCGATTCACCCCTCCACTTT. The chain is built from TRBV28 and TRBJ1-6, with D possibly matching TRBD1 (5 bases). Trimming took off 1 base at V and 8 bases at J, with 15 bases between the two ends. The CDR3 covers 16 residues. Germline V CDR1 and CDR2: MDHEN, SYDVKM.

The J gene is TRBJ1-2, the V gene TRBV9; D gene ambiguous. Germline V CDR1 and CDR2: SGDLS, YYNGEE. The ends were cut back, 0 bases at V and 8 bases at J, with 11 bases in the middle. The CDR3 runs 13 residues. As DNA, the CDR3 is TGTGCCAGCAGCGTAGATCGTGGGAGAGGCTACACCTTC. It yields the protein CASSVDRGRGYTF.

The genes are TRBV7-8 and TRBJ1-1, with TRBD1 as a possible D gene (5 bases). V was clipped by 2 bases and J by 0 bases, with 13 bases between them. There are 16 residues in the CDR3. Germline lookup yields CDR1 SGHVS and CDR2 FQNEAQ. The CDR3 coding sequence is TGTGCCAGCAGCTTATTCGGGGGAAGTATGAACACTGAAGCTTTCTTT. Translation: CASSLFGGSMNTEAFF.

The gene calls are TRBV5-4 and TRBJ2-5; tentative D call: TRBD2 (6 bases). CDR3 length: 13 amino acids. V was shortened by 3 bases and J by 2 bases, with 8 bases between the two germline ends. CDR1 and CDR2 (germline): SGHNT, YYREEE (reference sequence). Here the CDR3 reads CASSSGGQETQYF. As DNA, the CDR3 is TGTGCCAGCAGCTCCGGGGGACAAGAGACCCAGTACTTC.

The chain carries TRBV2 and TRBJ2-5; a weak D match, TRBD1 (6 bases). CDR3 length: 14 amino acids. V lost 5 bases and J lost 0, with 10 bases in between. Per germline, CDR1 SNHLY and CDR2 FYNNEI. The CDR3 here is CASSRRDNQETQYF. As DNA, the CDR3 is TGTGCCAGCAGTCGTCGGGACAACCAAGAGACCCAGTACTTC.

This clone came up a few times. The J gene is TRBJ1-6, the V gene TRBV7-3, with 7 bases lining up with TRBD1. Germline-derived CDR1 and CDR2 are SGHTA and FQGTGA. The CDR3 is made up of 13 amino acids. The junction had 5 bases not matched to a gene; V was cut back by 8 bases and J by 7 bases. This CDR3 reads CASGVQGNSPLHF. DNA of the CDR3: TGTGCCAGCGGAGTACAGGGGAATTCACCCCTCCACTTT.

The gene calls are TRBV5-6 and TRBJ1-5; D unresolved. The germline CDR1 and CDR2 sequences are SGHDT and YYEEEE. The CDR3 runs 16 residues. With 2 bases removed from V and 4 bases from J, the gap between germline ends came to 16 bases. The CDR3 loop is CASSFDSGSGNQPQHF. The CDR3 nucleotides are TGTGCCAGCAGCTTTGATTCGGGGAGCGGGAATCAGCCCCAGCATTTT.

The chain is built from TRBV14 and TRBJ2-1; 8 bases agree with TRBD1. Germline V gene sequence: CDR1 SGHDN, CDR2 FVKESK. The CDR3 loop spans 14 amino acids. The ends lost 7 bases at V and 5 bases at J; junction bases unmatched: 7. The CDR3 region is CASNPGTGDNEQFF. The CDR3, as DNA: TGTGCCAGCAACCCCGGGACAGGCGACAATGAGCAGTTCTTC.

V gene TRBV7-2 combines with J gene TRBJ2-3, with 10 bases aligning to TRBD2. CDR1 is SGHTA, CDR2 FQGNSA, per germline. Losses at the gene ends were 3 bases for V and 1 base for J; bases not matched to a gene: 7. The CDR3 spans 17 residues. The CDR3 DNA is TGTGCCAGCAGCTTTGTAGCGGGGGGCGGGGGCACAGATACGCAGTATTTT. Protein sequence: CASSFVAGGGGTDTQYF.

In its sample, this clone was seen once. This chain links TRBV5-6 with TRBJ2-2; 13 nucleotides match TRBD2. Germline CDR1 is SGHDT and CDR2 is YYEEEE. Germline trimming cut 4 bases from V and 4 bases from J; bases unmatched to any gene: 7. CDR3 length: 17 residues. The CDR3 sequence is CASSRVGLAGITGELFF. In DNA, the CDR3 is TGTGCCAGCAGCCGCGTGGGACTAGCGGGGATCACCGGGGAGCTGTTTTTT.

The chain combines TRBV19 with TRBJ1-6; no firm D call. V was cut by 3 bases and J by 5 bases, with 8 bases left in between. There are 14 residues in the CDR3. Germline CDR1 LNHDA, CDR2 SQIVND (reference sequence). Here the CDR3 reads CASSMDSDNSPLHF. DNA of the CDR3: TGTGCCAGTAGTATGGATTCGGATAATTCACCCCTCCACTTT.

V is TRBV7-9 and J is TRBJ1-3; D remains ambiguous. The germline CDR1 and CDR2 sequences are SEHNR and FQNEAQ (reference sequence). This CDR3 has 14 residues. V was trimmed by 1 base and J by 5 bases, leaving 9 bases between them. Here the CDR3 DNA reads TGTGCCAGCAGCTTAGATGTGACACGAAACACCATATATTTT. Translation gives CASSLDVTRNTIYF.

The rearrangement uses TRBV4-2 and TRBJ2-3, with 10 bases lining up with TRBD2. V lost 1 base, J lost 4 bases, and 17 bases stayed unmatched. The CDR3 is 20 residues long. The germline gives CDR1 LGHNA, CDR2 YNFKEQ. The CDR3: CASSQVFTGEAGGPSDTQYF. CDR3 in DNA: TGTGCCAGCAGCCAAGTCTTCACCGGAGAAGCGGGGGGGCCCTCAGATACGCAGTATTTT.

The chain uses TRBV18 and TRBJ2-6; 8 positions match TRBD2. The V gene end was trimmed by 3 bases and the J gene end by 2 bases; junction bases not matched to a gene: 3. Germline CDR1 reads KGHSH; CDR2 reads LQKENI. The CDR3 runs 16 residues. The CDR3 nucleotides read TGTGCCAGCTCACCTCAGCGGGGGACTGGGGCCAACGTCCTGACTTTC. It yields the protein CASSPQRGTGANVLTF.

The chain couples TRBV5-4 to TRBJ2-6; possibly TRBD2 for D (6 bases). The germline V gene has CDR1 SGHNT and CDR2 YYREEE (reference sequence). With 4 bases removed from V and 3 bases from J, the gap between germline ends came to 11 bases. The CDR3 has 15 amino acids. The CDR3 sequence: CASSAGIGGANVLTF. The CDR3 nucleotides are TGTGCCAGCAGCGCGGGGATCGGTGGGGCCAACGTCCTGACTTTC.

This clone was recorded only once. The chain employs TRBV2 and TRBJ2-1; 7 bases map to TRBD1. Trimming at V came to 8 bases and at J to 5 bases, leaving 9 bases not matched to a gene. Germline V gene lookup returns CDR1 SNHLY and CDR2 FYNNEI. This CDR3 contains 14 residues. CDR3 DNA sequence: TGTGCCAGCGGAGCCGGGACAGCCAACAATGAGCAGTTCTTC. As protein: CASGAGTANNEQFF.

This clone was seen just once. The gene calls are TRBV5-1 and TRBJ1-1; no definite D call. The CDR3 spans 14 residues. The V end lost 0 bases, the J end lost 6 bases, and 12 bases lay between the germline ends. Germline V gene lookup returns CDR1 SGHRS and CDR2 YFSETQ. The CDR3 DNA reads TGCGCCAGCAGCTTGGGGGGATATGAACCTGAAGCTTTCTTT. Encoded protein: CASSLGGYEPEAFF. Looking up the rest from reference TRBV5-1 and TRBJ1-1 gives the full variable domain: KAGVTQTPRYLIKTRGQQVTLSCSPISGHRSVSWYQQTPGQGLQFLFEYFSETQRNKGNFPGRFSGRQFSNSRSEMNVSTLELGDSALYLCASSLGGYEPEAFFGQGTRLTVV.

The chain links TRBV5-1 to TRBJ1-1; D is ambiguous. The V and J ends lost 1 base and 1 base respectively, with 11 bases between them. This CDR3 has 15 amino acids. Per germline, CDR1 SGHRS and CDR2 YFSETQ. The CDR3 sequence is CASSLNPLRNTEAFF. The CDR3 DNA reads TGCGCCAGCAGCTTGAATCCCTTAAGGAACACTGAAGCTTTCTTT.

This chain connects TRBV15 to TRBJ1-1; D is unresolved. Germline V CDR1 and CDR2: LNHNV, YYDKDF (reference sequence). The CDR3 extends over 13 amino acids. Trimming shortened V by 8 bases and J by 1 base, and 11 bases separated the two germline ends. Here the CDR3 reads CATQEAPNTEAFF. The CDR3 DNA reads TGTGCCACCCAGGAAGCTCCGAACACTGAAGCTTTCTTT.

V and J are TRBV7-2 and TRBJ1-3; D gene unclear. The CDR3 loop spans 16 amino acids. Germline V gives CDR1 SGHTA, CDR2 FQGNSA. Trimming cost V 4 bases and J 2 bases, with 15 bases left between them. The CDR3 loop reads CASSSHLAGTGNTIYF. The CDR3 DNA reads as TGTGCCAGCAGCTCCCATCTAGCGGGGACTGGAAACACCATATATTTT.

CDR3 in DNA: TGTGCCAGTACTTGGCGGTGGGGGTATAGCAATCAGCCCCAGCATTTT. It translates to CASTWRWGYSNQPQHF. This chain connects TRBV19 to TRBJ1-5; TRBD1 might be the D (5 bases). The CDR3 runs 16 residues. CDR1 is LNHDA and CDR2 is SQIVND in the germline V gene (reference sequence). The V gene lost 7 bases and the J gene lost 0 bases, with 16 bases spanning the gap.

This chain links TRBV2 with TRBJ2-2; D uncertain. The germline V gene encodes CDR1 SNHLY and CDR2 FYNNEI. Deletions cut 6 bases from V and 0 bases from J, with 8 bases between. This CDR3 contains 14 residues. The DNA of the CDR3 is TGTGCCAGCAGAGGCTTCGCGAACACCGGGGAGCTGTTTTTT. This translates into CASRGFANTGELFF.

A few counts support this clone. The V call is TRBV6-4, the J call TRBJ1-5; D is ambiguous. The germline V and J ends were trimmed by 7 bases and 2 bases, with 18 bases remaining between them. CDR3 length equals 16 residues. Germline assignment: CDR1 MRHNA and CDR2 SNTAGT. The CDR3: CASIIRGMGCNQPQHF. The CDR3, as DNA: TGTGCCAGCATTATCCGGGGAATGGGGTGCAATCAGCCCCAGCATTTT.